These 29 T cell receptor beta chains came from one sample sequenced in a study of blood T cell repertoires in COVID-19 (dated by TCRdb to about 2020). Library method: the immunoSEQ multiplex PCR assay. TCRdb took over this immuneACCESS table, retaining in-frame rearrangements with V and J assigned. Such tables are incomplete; in checked studies, under half of the missing clones stem from an unresolved V gene, and the remainder is unexplained. The sample table records some 110,000 clones; roughly 77% of these occur just once. The leading ten clones occupy about a sixth of the sample. Sequenced material: peripheral blood. These receptors were collected from a man in his 60s with active or convalescent COVID-19.

V is TRBV4-3 and J is TRBJ2-1; 10 bases map to TRBD2. The CDR3 totals 15 residues. With V trimmed by 1 base and J by 10 bases, 7 bases remained unmatched. From germline, CDR1 is LGHNA and CDR2 YSLEER. CDR3 DNA sequence: TGCGCCAGCAGCCAAGGCCTAGCGGGAGCATTCGAGCAGTTCTTC. This gives the protein CASSQGLAGAFEQFF.

This clone was observed a few times. The V call is TRBV9, the J call TRBJ2-3; TRBD2 aligns across 11 bases. The germline V gene has CDR1 SGDLS and CDR2 YYNGEE. Trimming took 4 bases from V and 3 from J; bases not matched to a gene: 22. This CDR3 is built from 21 residues. The CDR3 region has the DNA TGTGCCAGCAGCTCATACTCGGATTTAGGGACTAGCGGACCAGCGACAGATACGCAGTATTTT. Translating it yields CASSSYSDLGTSGPATDTQYF.

The chain has TRBV11-2 and TRBJ1-3; D may be TRBD1 (6 bases). V was cut by 1 base and J by 3 bases, with 10 bases left in between. The CDR3 extends over 15 amino acids. Germline V gives CDR1 SGHAT, CDR2 FQNNGV. CDR3 protein: CASSLGGGVGNTIYF. The CDR3 DNA reads TGTGCCAGCAGCTTAGGGGGGGGCGTTGGAAACACCATATATTTT.

CDR3 nucleotides: TGTGCCAGCAGCCCACAGGGGGCTCTCAATCAGCCCCAGCATTTT. Residues: CASSPQGALNQPQHF. V usage is TRBV9 and J usage is TRBJ1-5, with TRBD1 identical over 9 bases. V shed 4 bases, J shed 3 bases, and the junction held 5 bases outside the gene matches. In germline, CDR1 is SGDLS, CDR2 YYNGEE. CDR3 length: 15 amino acids.

The J gene is TRBJ2-7, the V gene TRBV2; 9 nucleotides line up with TRBD2. Germline V gene lookup returns CDR1 SNHLY and CDR2 FYNNEI. The ends lost 4 bases at V and 5 bases at J; junction bases unmatched: 9. The CDR3 sequence is 15 residues long. The CDR3 region has the DNA TGTGCCAGCAGTGCCAGCGGGAGGCTTCGGGACGAGCAGTACTTC. Its translation is CASSASGRLRDEQYF.

The chain uses TRBV6-2 or TRBV6-3 and TRBJ2-5, with TRBD2 identical over 9 bases. CDR1 is MNHEY and CDR2 is SVGEGT in the germline V gene. The CDR3 runs 15 residues. The ends lost 5 bases at V and 5 bases at J; junction bases unmatched: 9. CDR3 bases: TGTGCCAGCAGTATTGGGACTAGCCGGAGGGAGACCCAGTACTTC. Encoded protein: CASSIGTSRRETQYF.

J is TRBJ2-5 and V is TRBV7-2, with 12 positions matching TRBD2. The CDR3 extends over 16 amino acids. Germline V gene lookup returns CDR1 SGHTA and CDR2 FQGNSA. V was clipped by 3 bases and J by 2 bases; unmatched bases: 4. CDR3 protein: CASSLATSGGQETQYF. The DNA for the CDR3 is TGTGCCAGCAGCTTGGCGACTAGCGGGGGACAAGAGACCCAGTACTTC. Drawing the rest from reference TRBV7-2 and TRBJ2-5, the complete variable domain is GAGVSQSPSNKVTEKGKDVELRCDPISGHTALYWYRQSLGQGLEFLIYFQGNSAPDKSGLPSDRFSAERTGGSVSTLTIQRTQQEDSAVYLCASSLATSGGQETQYFGPGTRLLVL.

The CDR3 spells CASSEASEVQYF. CDR3 coding DNA: TGTGCCAGCAGTGAAGCGAGTGAAGTTCAGTACTTC. The chain employs TRBV6-1 and TRBJ2-4; no clear D. This CDR3 region has 12 residues. Germline loops: CDR1 MNHNS, CDR2 SASEGT. V shed 0 bases and J shed 11 bases, with 8 bases lying between them.

The rearrangement links TRBV6-5 to TRBJ1-1; D might be TRBD1 (5 bases). V was pared by 5 bases and J by 5 bases, with 18 bases between. Germline loops: CDR1 MNHEY, CDR2 SVGAGI. The CDR3 consists of 15 residues. In DNA form, the CDR3 reads TGTGCCAGCAGTCGGGACTCCCCCAGGCTGACTGAAGCTTTCTTT. This codes for CASSRDSPRLTEAFF.

The chain employs TRBV11-2 and TRBJ2-7; D possibly corresponds to TRBD1 (5 bases). Per germline, CDR1 SGHAT and CDR2 FQNNGV. This CDR3 comprises 15 residues. The ends were cut back, 5 bases at V and 5 bases at J, with 19 bases in the middle. In DNA form, the CDR3 reads TGTGCCAGCAGCCGTATTAGGGGCCGCGGTAACGAGCAGTACTTC. This sequence encodes CASSRIRGRGNEQYF.

The sample holds one count of this clone. The chain recombines TRBV5-1 with TRBJ2-5, with TRBD1 matching over 7 bases. Unmatched junction bases numbered 4, after V lost 3 bases and J lost 2 bases. The CDR3 covers 14 residues. Germline values: CDR1 SGHRS, CDR2 YFSETQ. This chain's CDR3 is CASSWGTAQETQYF. As DNA, the CDR3 is TGCGCCAGCAGCTGGGGGACAGCACAAGAGACCCAGTACTTC.

The table lists this clone with a count of one. The sample carries other DNA sequences with the same CDR3. The chain couples TRBV9 to TRBJ2-1, with a tentative D call TRBD1 (6 bases). In germline, CDR1 is SGDLS, CDR2 YYNGEE. V lost 0 bases and J lost 8, with 12 bases in between. The CDR3 has 14 amino acids. The CDR3: CASSVGLEGDEQFF. CDR3 in DNA: TGTGCCAGCAGCGTAGGGCTCGAGGGGGATGAGCAGTTCTTC.

The CDR3 nucleotides read TGTGCCAGTGGGGGGGCGGAGAGCGCGAACACCGGGGAGCTGTTTTTT. It encodes CASGGAESANTGELFF. V gene TRBV7-2 combines with J gene TRBJ2-2; tentative D call: TRBD2 (7 bases). This CDR3 contains 16 residues. V lost 9 bases, J lost 0 bases, and 17 bases lay in between. The germline V gene encodes CDR1 SGHTA and CDR2 FQGNSA.

This clone was seen once. Here the CDR3 DNA reads TGTGCCAGCTCGGAAGATTTTGGGGGCGAAGCCAATGAGCAGTTCTTC. Translated: CASSEDFGGEANEQFF. The chain links TRBV18 to TRBJ2-1; perhaps TRBD1 as D (6 bases). The CDR3 runs 16 residues. V was clipped by 6 bases and J by 6 bases, with 21 bases between them. The germline V gene encodes CDR1 KGHSH and CDR2 LQKENI.

The chain is built from TRBV5-1 and TRBJ2-7, with 8 bases that match TRBD2. The trim removed 3 bases at V and 3 bases at J, leaving 8 bases unmatched. This CDR3 has 15 residues. The germline V gene has CDR1 SGHRS and CDR2 YFSETQ. This CDR3 reads CASSSGTRSFYEQYF. The CDR3 DNA follows: TGCGCCAGCAGCTCCGGGACTAGGAGCTTCTACGAGCAGTACTTC.

The CDR3 spells CASSYLGGAETQYF. The CDR3 nucleotides are TGTGCCAGCAGTTACCTAGGCGGGGCGGAGACCCAGTACTTC. The chain couples TRBV6-2 or TRBV6-3 to TRBJ2-5, with D possibly matching TRBD2 (6 bases). The CDR3 length is 14 residues. V lost 2 bases, J lost 5 bases, and 12 bases lay in between. Germline V CDR1 and CDR2: MNHEY, SVGEGT.

The chain has TRBV11-2 and TRBJ1-3; 9 nucleotides match TRBD1. Trimming took 4 bases from V and 3 from J; bases not matched to a gene: 7. The length of the CDR3 is 16 residues. The germline V gene encodes CDR1 SGHAT and CDR2 FQNNGV. CDR3 nucleotides: TGTGCCAGCAGCTCCCCGGGACAGGGAGGTGGAAACACCATATATTTT. Protein sequence: CASSSPGQGGGNTIYF.

The chain is built from TRBV7-3 and TRBJ2-5, with TRBD2 as a possible D gene (5 bases). CDR1 is SGHTA, CDR2 FQGTGA, per germline. Trimming shortened V by 5 bases and J by 2 bases, and 9 bases separated the two germline ends. CDR3 length equals 13 residues. DNA of the CDR3: TGTGCCAGCAGCAGAAGGACTCAAGAGACCCAGTACTTC. This gives the protein CASSRRTQETQYF.

To note about this clone: Within the sample, other DNA sequences also encode this same CDR3. V is TRBV12-3 or TRBV12-4 and J is TRBJ1-1, with D tentatively TRBD1 (6 bases). There are 13 residues in the CDR3. The V end was cut by 5 bases, the J end by 4 bases, with 11 bases between. The CDR3 DNA reads TGTGCCAGCAGTAGAAAAGGGGGCACTGAAGCTTTCTTT. This encodes CASSRKGGTEAFF.

This clone occurred once. CDR3 sequence reads: CASTSGGFNEKLFF. The CDR3, as DNA: TGTGCCAGCACCTCAGGGGGCTTTAATGAAAAACTGTTTTTT. The chain couples TRBV7-9 to TRBJ1-4, with 8 positions matching TRBD1. From germline, CDR1 is SEHNR and CDR2 FQNEAQ (reference sequence). The J segment lost 4 bases and the V segment lost 7 bases, leaving 5 bases of the junction unmatched. The length of the CDR3 is 14 residues.

CDR3 coding DNA: TGTGCCAGCAGCCCAGGGGGCCGGGAGACCCAGTACTTC. The encoded protein is CASSPGGRETQYF. V gene TRBV5-4 combines with J gene TRBJ2-5; 8 bases match TRBD1. The CDR3 has 13 amino acids. The ends lost 4 bases at V and 5 bases at J; junction bases unmatched: 4. Germline V lookup: CDR1 SGHNT, CDR2 YYREEE (reference sequence). The full variable domain, rest sourced from reference TRBV5-4 and TRBJ2-5, is ETGVTQSPTHLIKTRGQQVTLRCSSQSGHNTVSWYQQALGQGPQFIFQYYREEENGRGNFPPRFSGLQFPNYSSELNVNALELDDSALYLCASSPGGRETQYFGPGTRLLVL.

The CDR3 nucleotides read TGTGCCAGCAGCTTAAGTAGCGGAAGCACAGATACGCAGTATTTT. This sequence encodes CASSLSSGSTDTQYF. This chain uses TRBV7-6 with TRBJ2-3, with D perhaps matching TRBD2 (6 bases). From germline, CDR1 is SGHVS and CDR2 FNYEAQ. With 2 bases removed from V and 0 bases from J, the gap between germline ends came to 9 bases. This CDR3 spans 15 amino acids.

The rearrangement links TRBV7-3 to TRBJ2-7, with TRBD1 matching over 7 bases. J lost 4 bases, V lost 5 bases, and 5 bases had no gene match. Germline CDR1 is SGHTA and CDR2 is FQGTGA. The CDR3 contains 13 residues. CDR3 bases: TGTGCCAGCAGCGAGGCAGGGGGATACGAGCAGTACTTC. Residues: CASSEAGGYEQYF. The full variable domain, completed using reference TRBV7-3 and TRBJ2-7, is GAGVSQTPSNKVTEKGKYVELRCDPISGHTALYWYRQSLGQGPEFLIYFQGTGAADDSGLPNDRFFAVRPEGSVSTLKIQRTERGDSAVYLCASSEAGGYEQYFGPGTRLTVT.

The chain is built from TRBV11-1 and TRBJ2-7, with 7 positions matching TRBD1. J lost 3 bases, V lost 3 bases, and 5 bases had no gene match. CDR3 length: 14 residues. The V gene's germline CDR1 is SGHAT and CDR2 FQDESV (reference sequence). The CDR3 protein is CASSFRQGSYEQYF. CDR3 nucleotides: TGTGCCAGCAGCTTTCGACAGGGCAGCTACGAGCAGTACTTC.

The rearrangement joins TRBV6-2 or TRBV6-3 to TRBJ2-7; TRBD1 matches 8 bases. Germline V lookup: CDR1 MNHEY, CDR2 SVGEGT. V lost 5 bases, J lost 6 bases, and 3 bases stayed unmatched. The CDR3 contains 12 residues. DNA for the CDR3: TGTGCCAGCAGTCGGACAGGGAGCGAGCAGTACTTC. It encodes CASSRTGSEQYF.

J is TRBJ2-1 and V is TRBV19; 9 bases match TRBD1. In germline, CDR1 is LNHDA, CDR2 SQIVND (reference sequence). The CDR3 has 14 residues. V shed 6 bases, J shed 8 bases, and the junction held 8 bases outside the gene matches. CDR3 nucleotides: TGTGCCAGTAGCCCGGGACAGGGCTTCGATGAGCAGTTCTTC. This gives the protein CASSPGQGFDEQFF.

This clone was observed a handful of times. The J gene is TRBJ1-4, the V gene TRBV5-4; TRBD1 might be the D (5 bases). The CDR3 covers 15 residues. The germline gives CDR1 SGHNT, CDR2 YYREEE (reference sequence). The V end was cut by 4 bases, the J end by 8 bases, with 18 bases between. Here the CDR3 DNA reads TGTGCCAGCAGCCTCAGGGAAGGGGCGGGGGAAAAACTGTTTTTT. Translation gives CASSLREGAGEKLFF.

J is TRBJ2-1 and V is TRBV18; the match to TRBD2 covers 11 bases. This CDR3 spans 15 amino acids. V trimming: 6 bases; J trimming: 3 bases; junction bases outside the gene matches: 4. CDR1 is KGHSH and CDR2 is LQKENI in the germline V gene. CDR3 in DNA: TGTGCCAGCTCCAAGACTAGCGGGGACTACAATGAGCAGTTCTTC. Translating gives CASSKTSGDYNEQFF.

This clone showed up just a few times. V usage is TRBV10-3 and J usage is TRBJ2-1; TRBD2 matches at 9 bases. This CDR3 is built from 15 residues. From germline, CDR1 is ENHRY and CDR2 SYGVKD. V trimming: 8 bases; J trimming: 4 bases; junction bases outside the gene matches: 9. The CDR3 DNA is TGTGCCATCTCCTTAGCGGGAGATAGGTACAATGAGCAGTTCTTC. This sequence encodes CAISLAGDRYNEQFF.